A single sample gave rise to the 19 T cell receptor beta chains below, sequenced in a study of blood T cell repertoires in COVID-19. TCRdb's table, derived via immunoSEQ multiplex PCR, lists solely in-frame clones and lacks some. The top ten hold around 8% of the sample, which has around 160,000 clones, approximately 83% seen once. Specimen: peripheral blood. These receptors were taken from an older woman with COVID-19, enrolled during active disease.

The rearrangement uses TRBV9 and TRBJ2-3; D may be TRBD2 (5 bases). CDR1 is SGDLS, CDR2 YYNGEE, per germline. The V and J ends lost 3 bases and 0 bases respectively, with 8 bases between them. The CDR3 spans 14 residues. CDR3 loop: CASSGAGSTDTQYF. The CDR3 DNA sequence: TGTGCCAGCAGCGGGGCGGGTAGCACAGATACGCAGTATTTT.

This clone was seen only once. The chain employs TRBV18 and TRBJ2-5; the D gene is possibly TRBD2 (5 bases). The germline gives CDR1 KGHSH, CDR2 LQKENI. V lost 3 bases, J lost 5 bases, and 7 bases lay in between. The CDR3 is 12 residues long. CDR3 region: CASSPTRETQYF. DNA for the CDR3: TGTGCCAGCTCACCCACTAGGGAGACCCAGTACTTC.

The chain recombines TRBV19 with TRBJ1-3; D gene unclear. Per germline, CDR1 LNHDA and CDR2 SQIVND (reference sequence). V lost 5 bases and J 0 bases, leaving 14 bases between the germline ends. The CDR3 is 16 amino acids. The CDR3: CASSVGGVSSGNTIYF. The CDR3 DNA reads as TGTGCCAGTAGTGTCGGCGGGGTAAGCTCTGGAAACACCATATATTTT.

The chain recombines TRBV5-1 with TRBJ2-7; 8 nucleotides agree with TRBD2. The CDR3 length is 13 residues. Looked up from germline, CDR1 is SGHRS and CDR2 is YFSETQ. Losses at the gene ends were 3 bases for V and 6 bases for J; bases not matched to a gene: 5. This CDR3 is CASSWATSGEQYF. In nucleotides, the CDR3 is TGCGCCAGCAGCTGGGCCACTAGCGGCGAGCAGTACTTC.

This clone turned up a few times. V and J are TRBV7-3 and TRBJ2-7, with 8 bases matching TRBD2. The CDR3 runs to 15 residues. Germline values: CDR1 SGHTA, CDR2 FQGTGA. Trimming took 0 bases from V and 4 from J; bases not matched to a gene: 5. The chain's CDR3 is CASSLTGGAQYEQYF. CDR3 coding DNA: TGTGCCAGCAGCTTAACCGGGGGGGCTCAATACGAGCAGTACTTC. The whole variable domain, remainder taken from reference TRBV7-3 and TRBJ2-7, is GAGVSQTPSNKVTEKGKYVELRCDPISGHTALYWYRQSLGQGPEFLIYFQGTGAADDSGLPNDRFFAVRPEGSVSTLKIQRTERGDSAVYLCASSLTGGAQYEQYFGPGTRLTVT.

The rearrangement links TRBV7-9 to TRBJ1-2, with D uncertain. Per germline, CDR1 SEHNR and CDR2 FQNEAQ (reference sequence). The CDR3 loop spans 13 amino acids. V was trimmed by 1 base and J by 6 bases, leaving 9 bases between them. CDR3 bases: TGTGCCAGCAGCTTAGTAGTTAGTGATGGCTACACCTTC. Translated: CASSLVVSDGYTF.

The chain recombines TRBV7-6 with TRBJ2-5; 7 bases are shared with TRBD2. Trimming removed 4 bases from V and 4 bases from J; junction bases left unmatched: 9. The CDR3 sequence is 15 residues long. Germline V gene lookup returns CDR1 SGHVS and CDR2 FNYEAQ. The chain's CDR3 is CASSSPGGPRETQYF. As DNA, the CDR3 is TGTGCCAGCAGCTCTCCGGGGGGACCCAGAGAGACCCAGTACTTC.

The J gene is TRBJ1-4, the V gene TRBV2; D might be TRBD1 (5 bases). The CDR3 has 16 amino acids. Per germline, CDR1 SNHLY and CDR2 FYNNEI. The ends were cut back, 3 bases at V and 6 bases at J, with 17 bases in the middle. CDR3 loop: CASSEDMPHLDEKLFF. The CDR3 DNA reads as TGTGCCAGCAGTGAGGACATGCCTCACCTGGATGAAAAACTGTTTTTT.

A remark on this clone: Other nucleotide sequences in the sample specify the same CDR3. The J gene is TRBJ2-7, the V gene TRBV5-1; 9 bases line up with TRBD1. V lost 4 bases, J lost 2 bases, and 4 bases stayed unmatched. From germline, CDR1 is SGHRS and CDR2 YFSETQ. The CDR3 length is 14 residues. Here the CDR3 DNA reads TGCGCCAGCAGCAGCGGACAGGGGCCCTACGAGCAGTACTTC. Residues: CASSSGQGPYEQYF.

DNA of the CDR3: TGTGCCAGTAGTCCTCAGGGGGAGAGCTATGGCTACACCTTC. Its translation: CASSPQGESYGYTF. The chain uses TRBV19 and TRBJ1-2, with TRBD1 matching over 7 bases. V was clipped by 5 bases and J by 4 bases; unmatched bases: 7. The CDR3 consists of 14 residues. Germline V gene sequence: CDR1 LNHDA, CDR2 SQIVND (reference sequence).

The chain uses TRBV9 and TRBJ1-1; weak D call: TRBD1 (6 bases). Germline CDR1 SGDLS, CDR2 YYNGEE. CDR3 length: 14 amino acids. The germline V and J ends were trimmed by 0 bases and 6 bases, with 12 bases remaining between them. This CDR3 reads CASSVAGGGPEAFF. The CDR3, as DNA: TGTGCCAGCAGCGTAGCTGGGGGCGGTCCTGAAGCTTTCTTT.

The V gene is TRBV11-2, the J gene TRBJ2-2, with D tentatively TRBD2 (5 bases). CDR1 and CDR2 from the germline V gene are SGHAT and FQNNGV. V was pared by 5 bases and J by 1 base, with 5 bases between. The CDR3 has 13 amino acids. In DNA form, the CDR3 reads TGTGCCAGCAGCGCGGGGAACACCGGGGAGCTGTTTTTT. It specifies CASSAGNTGELFF.

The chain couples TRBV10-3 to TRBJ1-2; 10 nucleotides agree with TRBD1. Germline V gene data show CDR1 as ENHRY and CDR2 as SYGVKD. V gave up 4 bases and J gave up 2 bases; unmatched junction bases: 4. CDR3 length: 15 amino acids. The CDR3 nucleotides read TGTGCCATCAGTGTAGGGGGACAGGGGAACTATGGCTACACCTTC. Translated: CAISVGGQGNYGYTF.

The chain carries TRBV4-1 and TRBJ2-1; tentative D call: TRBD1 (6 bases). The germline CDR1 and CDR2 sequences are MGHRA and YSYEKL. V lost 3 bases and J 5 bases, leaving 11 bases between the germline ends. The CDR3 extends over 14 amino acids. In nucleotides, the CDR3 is TGCGCCAGCAGCCATGGGGGCCGAAACAATGAGCAGTTCTTC. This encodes CASSHGGRNNEQFF.

The CDR3 bases are TGCACCAGCAGCCAAGACCCCGTGACCCCGGGACAAAGATATTATTATGGCTACACCTTC. This sequence encodes CTSSQDPVTPGQRYYYGYTF. This rearrangement joins TRBV1 to TRBJ1-2; the table gives TRBD1 as D, unverified against the DNA. TRBV1 is a recognized pseudogene. The length of the CDR3 is 20 residues.

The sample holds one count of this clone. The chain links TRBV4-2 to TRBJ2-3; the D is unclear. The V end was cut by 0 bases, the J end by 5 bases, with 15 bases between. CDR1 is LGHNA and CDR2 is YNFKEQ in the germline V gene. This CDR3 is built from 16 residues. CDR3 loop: CASSQEMASYRDTQYF. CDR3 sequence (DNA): TGTGCCAGCAGCCAAGAGATGGCTAGTTATAGAGATACGCAGTATTTT.

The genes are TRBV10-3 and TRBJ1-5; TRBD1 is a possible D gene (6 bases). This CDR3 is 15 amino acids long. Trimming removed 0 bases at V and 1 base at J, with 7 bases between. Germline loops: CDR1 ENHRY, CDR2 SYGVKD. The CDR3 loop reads CAISESGHSNQPQHF. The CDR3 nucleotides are TGTGCCATCAGTGAGTCGGGACACAGCAATCAGCCCCAGCATTTT.

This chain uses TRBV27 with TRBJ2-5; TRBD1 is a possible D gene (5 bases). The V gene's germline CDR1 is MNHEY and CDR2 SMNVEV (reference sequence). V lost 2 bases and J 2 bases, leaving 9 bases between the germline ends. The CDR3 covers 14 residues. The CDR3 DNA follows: TGTGCCAGCAGTTTAATAACAGGACAAGAGACCCAGTACTTC. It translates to CASSLITGQETQYF.

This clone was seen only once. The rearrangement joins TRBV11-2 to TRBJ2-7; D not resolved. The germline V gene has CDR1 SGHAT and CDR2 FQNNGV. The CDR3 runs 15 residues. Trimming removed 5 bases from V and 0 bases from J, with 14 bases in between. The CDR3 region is CASSLRRGDSYEQYF. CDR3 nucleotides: TGTGCCAGCAGCCTTAGAAGAGGTGACTCCTACGAGCAGTACTTC.